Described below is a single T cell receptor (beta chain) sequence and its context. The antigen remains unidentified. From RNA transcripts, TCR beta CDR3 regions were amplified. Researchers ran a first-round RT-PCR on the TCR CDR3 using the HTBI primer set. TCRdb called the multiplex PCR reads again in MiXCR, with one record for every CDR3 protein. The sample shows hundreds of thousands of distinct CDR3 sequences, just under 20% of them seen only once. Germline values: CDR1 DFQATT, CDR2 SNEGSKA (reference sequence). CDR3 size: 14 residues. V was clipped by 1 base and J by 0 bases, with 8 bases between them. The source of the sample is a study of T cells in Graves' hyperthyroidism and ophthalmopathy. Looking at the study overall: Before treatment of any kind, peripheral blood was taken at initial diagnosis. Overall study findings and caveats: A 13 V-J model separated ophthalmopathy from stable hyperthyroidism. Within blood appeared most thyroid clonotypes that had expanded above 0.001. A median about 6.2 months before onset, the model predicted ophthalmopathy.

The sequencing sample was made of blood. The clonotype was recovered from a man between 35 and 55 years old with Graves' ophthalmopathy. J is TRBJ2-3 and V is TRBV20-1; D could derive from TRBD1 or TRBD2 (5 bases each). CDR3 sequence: CSARGGWSTDTQYF. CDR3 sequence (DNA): TGCAGTGCTAGAGGGGGGTGGAGCACAGATACGCAGTATTTT.